Below are 24 T cell receptor beta chains sequenced from a single sample in a study of cytomegalovirus exposure and HLA in healthy donors (dated by TCRdb to 2016 to 2017). To prepare the library, the immunoSEQ multiplex PCR assay was applied. A mixture of 60 forward primers for TCR Vbeta segments and 13 reverse primers for TCR Jbeta segments was used in the multiplex PCR. Drawn from immuneACCESS, this table holds only the in-frame rearrangements with V and J called that TCRdb kept. Clones are partly lost; checked studies trace under half to an unresolved V gene and leave the rest unexplained. The sample table lists 150,000 to 200,000 clones, 70% to 85% of them with a count of one. The top ten constitute less than 2.5% of the sample. The sequenced material came from PBMCs. The receptor set was obtained from a man in his fifties or sixties in good health and CMV-seropositive.

This chain links TRBV6-5 with TRBJ1-1; D perhaps matches TRBD1 (6 bases). The CDR3 is 14 residues long. Per germline, CDR1 MNHEY and CDR2 SVGAGI. V was cut by 6 bases and J by 3 bases, with 14 bases left in between. CDR3 sequence (DNA): TGTGCCAGCAGCCCCACGGGGGGCTACACTGAAGCTTTCTTT. Residues: CASSPTGGYTEAFF.

This chain connects TRBV4-1 to TRBJ1-3, with 8 bases lining up with TRBD1. Germline V gene data show CDR1 as MGHRA and CDR2 as YSYEKL. J lost 1 base, V lost 3 bases, and 5 bases had no gene match. The CDR3 totals 16 residues. CDR3 residues: CASSQDRVGSGNTIYF. Written as DNA, the CDR3 is TGCGCCAGCAGCCAGGACAGGGTAGGATCTGGAAACACCATATATTTT.

This chain links TRBV2 with TRBJ2-7; 9 bases agree with TRBD2. This CDR3 has 15 residues. Trimming cost V 5 bases and J 7 bases; bases outside gene matches: 12. Per germline, CDR1 SNHLY and CDR2 FYNNEI. The CDR3 spells CASSLRTSAGGEQYF. Here the CDR3 DNA reads TGTGCCAGCAGTCTTCGGACTAGCGCAGGAGGGGAGCAGTACTTC.

In the case of this clone: An end of the junction does not agree with germline; a read error may underlie this. V gene TRBV4-3 combines with J gene TRBJ2-4; maybe TRBD2 (5 bases). The CDR3 covers 13 residues. Germline V gene sequence: CDR1 LGHNA, CDR2 YSLEER. The CDR3: CASSQEGGGPPDF. In DNA form, the CDR3 reads TGCGCCAGCAGCCAAGAAGGAGGCGGCCCCCCAGACTTC.

The V call is TRBV6-5, the J call TRBJ1-5, with 8 bases lining up with TRBD1. Per germline, CDR1 MNHEY and CDR2 SVGAGI. The CDR3 runs 13 residues. V lost 8 bases to trimming and J lost 9 bases; unmatched junction nucleotides: 9. As DNA, the CDR3 is TGTGCCAGCTGGGACAGGTTTGGTTTGCCCCAGCATTTT. This gives the protein CASWDRFGLPQHF.

The rearrangement uses TRBV7-9 and TRBJ2-6; 10 bases fit TRBD1. With V trimmed by 5 bases and J by 2 bases, 6 bases remained unmatched. The CDR3 totals 17 residues. Germline CDR1 is SEHNR and CDR2 is FQNEAQ (reference sequence). The CDR3 loop is CASSPRQGAAGANVLTF. The DNA of the CDR3 is TGTGCCAGCAGCCCGAGACAGGGGGCGGCTGGGGCCAACGTCCTGACTTTC.

J is TRBJ2-2 and V is TRBV6-5, with D perhaps TRBD1 (6 bases). Germline loops: CDR1 MNHEY, CDR2 SVGAGI. The CDR3 length is 15 residues. V shed 4 bases and J shed 2 bases, with 11 bases lying between them. DNA of the CDR3: TGTGCCAGCAGTTTCTTGACAGGCAACACCGGGGAGCTGTTTTTT. It translates to CASSFLTGNTGELFF.

This sequence joins TRBV6-6 and TRBJ1-2; 8 bases map to TRBD1. V lost 2 bases, J lost 7 bases, and 9 bases stayed unmatched. The CDR3 has 15 residues. Germline CDR1 reads MNHNY; CDR2 reads SVGAGI (reference sequence). CDR3 sequence reads: CASSYGSTGGSGYTF. The CDR3 region has the DNA TGTGCCAGCAGTTACGGTTCCACAGGGGGTAGTGGCTACACCTTC.

The rearrangement joins TRBV7-2 to TRBJ2-4; 13 bases align to TRBD2. From germline, CDR1 is SGHTA and CDR2 FQGNSA. CDR3 length: 19 residues. V gave up 5 bases and J gave up 0 bases; unmatched junction bases: 10. This CDR3 reads CASSPETSGGLLAKNIQYF. For the CDR3, the DNA is TGTGCCAGCAGCCCAGAGACTAGCGGGGGGCTACTAGCCAAAAACATTCAGTACTTC.

This clone showed up just a few times. The chain uses TRBV2 and TRBJ2-5; 8 bases match TRBD1. This CDR3 has 12 amino acids. The germline gives CDR1 SNHLY, CDR2 FYNNEI. Losses at the gene ends were 9 bases for V and 4 bases for J; bases not matched to a gene: 4. The CDR3 is CASKDRVETQYF. Written as DNA, the CDR3 is TGTGCCAGTAAGGACAGGGTAGAGACCCAGTACTTC.

The chain joins TRBV4-3 to TRBJ1-2, with 10 bases aligning to TRBD1. V lost 0 bases to trimming and J lost 8 bases; unmatched junction nucleotides: 18. This CDR3 has 19 residues. From germline, CDR1 is LGHNA and CDR2 YSLEER. The CDR3, as DNA: TGCGCCAGCAGCCAAGATCTTCCTGGAGTCATGGGACAGGGGAGGGGCTACACCTTC. Translating it yields CASSQDLPGVMGQGRGYTF.

The chain couples TRBV4-3 to TRBJ1-4; 8 bases agree with TRBD1. This CDR3 has 17 residues. J gave up 8 bases and V 0 bases, and 11 bases lay outside the gene matches. Germline V gene sequence: CDR1 LGHNA, CDR2 YSLEER. CDR3 sequence: CASSQDLLRTGREKLFF. CDR3 nucleotide sequence: TGCGCCAGCAGCCAAGATTTATTGAGGACAGGGCGCGAAAAACTGTTTTTT.

In regard to this clone: Other DNA sequences in this sample translate to the same CDR3. V gene TRBV10-2 combines with J gene TRBJ1-5; no definite D call. This CDR3 spans 12 amino acids. Germline CDR1 and CDR2: WSHSY and SAAADI. V lost 5 bases and J 3 bases, leaving 5 bases between the germline ends. DNA for the CDR3: TGCGCCAGCAGTATTCTCAATCAGCCCCAGCATTTT. It translates to CASSILNQPQHF.

This chain uses TRBV9 with TRBJ2-2, with unresolved D. CDR3 length: 13 amino acids. The V and J ends lost 0 bases and 8 bases respectively, with 8 bases between them. Germline values: CDR1 SGDLS, CDR2 YYNGEE. Here the CDR3 reads CASSVDRQGELFF. CDR3 nucleotide sequence: TGTGCCAGCAGCGTAGATCGACAAGGGGAGCTGTTTTTT. Full variable domain (missing parts from reference TRBV9 and TRBJ2-2): DSGVTQTPKHLITATGQRVTLRCSPRSGDLSVYWYQQSLDQGLQFLIQYYNGEERAKGNILERFSAQQFPDLHSELNLSSLELGDSALYFCASSVDRQGELFFGEGSRLTVL.

The chain couples TRBV4-1 to TRBJ2-7, with D perhaps matching TRBD1 (5 bases). The germline V and J ends were trimmed by 0 bases and 7 bases, with 10 bases remaining between them. Germline CDR1 and CDR2: MGHRA and YSYEKL. The CDR3 runs to 13 residues. CDR3 loop: CASSQDWGKEQYF. The DNA of the CDR3 is TGCGCCAGCAGCCAAGACTGGGGCAAGGAGCAGTACTTC.

The V gene is TRBV5-1, the J gene TRBJ2-7; 8 positions match TRBD2. V trimming: 0 bases; J trimming: 4 bases; junction bases outside the gene matches: 9. The length of the CDR3 is 16 residues. Germline CDR1 reads SGHRS; CDR2 reads YFSETQ. The CDR3 sequence: CASSLVGRGAFYEQYF. Written as DNA, the CDR3 is TGCGCCAGCAGCTTGGTTGGGCGGGGGGCTTTTTACGAGCAGTACTTC.

The J gene is TRBJ2-5, the V gene TRBV5-1; TRBD1 aligns across 7 bases. The CDR3 extends over 15 amino acids. The ends lost 4 bases at V and 5 bases at J; junction bases unmatched: 11. The V gene's germline CDR1 is SGHRS and CDR2 YFSETQ. The CDR3 sequence: CASSPSQGPGETQYF. CDR3 in DNA: TGCGCCAGCAGCCCATCACAGGGGCCTGGGGAGACCCAGTACTTC.

The genes are TRBV11-1 and TRBJ1-1; TRBD1 aligns across 9 bases. Germline V gene data show CDR1 as SGHAT and CDR2 as FQDESV (reference sequence). After removal of 5 bases from V and 11 bases from J, the junction contained 9 bases not matched to a gene. The CDR3 loop spans 13 amino acids. The CDR3 reads CASSAGQGRRAFF. CDR3 nucleotides: TGTGCCAGCAGCGCCGGACAGGGGCGCAGGGCTTTCTTT.

V and J are TRBV14 and TRBJ1-1, with 7 bases aligning to TRBD1. There are 13 residues in the CDR3. Germline CDR1 SGHDN, CDR2 FVKESK. Trimming removed 4 bases from V and 1 base from J; junction bases left unmatched: 0. CDR3 DNA: TGTGCCAGCAGCCGACAGGGGAACACTGAAGCTTTCTTT. This gives the protein CASSRQGNTEAFF. Full variable domain (outside the CDR3, taken from reference TRBV14 and TRBJ1-1): EAGVTQFPSHSVIEKGQTVTLRCDPISGHDNLYWYRRVMGKEIKFLLHFVKESKQDESGMPNNRFLAERTGGTYSTLKVQPAELEDSGVYFCASSRQGNTEAFFGQGTRLTVV.

This rearrangement joins TRBV19 to TRBJ2-7; possibly TRBD2 for D (5 bases). Trimming removed 5 bases from V and 7 bases from J, with 18 bases in between. CDR1 and CDR2 from the germline V gene are LNHDA and SQIVND (reference sequence). The CDR3 runs to 14 residues. CDR3 amino acids: CASSFRTAPPEQYF. CDR3 in DNA: TGTGCCAGTAGTTTTCGGACTGCGCCACCGGAGCAGTACTTC.

The J gene is TRBJ2-2, the V gene TRBV19; 12 nucleotides line up with TRBD2. V was pared by 1 base and J by 7 bases, with 13 bases of the junction left unmatched. The CDR3 consists of 19 residues. Germline values: CDR1 LNHDA, CDR2 SQIVND (reference sequence). This chain's CDR3 is CASSIASASGGAVLGELFF. The CDR3 DNA reads as TGTGCCAGTAGTATAGCATCGGCTAGCGGGGGGGCTGTACTCGGGGAGCTGTTTTTT.

Concerning this clone itself: Germline and junction disagree at one end, which may indicate a read error. The chain is built from TRBV2 and TRBJ2-5; D possibly corresponds to TRBD1 (7 bases). CDR1 SNHLY and CDR2 FYNNEI come from the germline V gene. The CDR3 is 15 amino acids. CDR3 protein: CAGSEVAGGQGTQYF. DNA for the CDR3: TGTGCCGGCAGTGAAGTGGCAGGGGGGCAAGGAACCCAGTACTTC.

Worth noting for this clone: The junction does not match germline at one end; this may be a read error. The V gene is TRBV7-7, the J gene TRBJ1-1; D uncertain. The CDR3 has 13 residues. From germline, CDR1 is SSHAT and CDR2 FNYEAQ (reference sequence). The CDR3 is CASSLKAGTEAFF. CDR3 bases: TGTGCTAGCAGCTTAAAAGCGGGGACTGAAGCTTTCTTT.

The J gene is TRBJ2-3, the V gene TRBV5-1; 9 bases match TRBD2. V lost 3 bases and J lost 3; bases outside the gene matches: 5. Germline V lookup: CDR1 SGHRS, CDR2 YFSETQ. The CDR3 extends over 15 amino acids. The CDR3 sequence: CASSSGTSKTDTQYF. The CDR3 DNA reads as TGCGCCAGCAGCTCCGGGACTAGCAAAACAGATACGCAGTATTTT. Variable domain in full (rest from reference TRBV5-1 and TRBJ2-3): KAGVTQTPRYLIKTRGQQVTLSCSPISGHRSVSWYQQTPGQGLQFLFEYFSETQRNKGNFPGRFSGRQFSNSRSEMNVSTLELGDSALYLCASSSGTSKTDTQYFGPGTRLTVL.